This note documents a single T cell receptor beta chain sequence. The antigen it binds to is not known. The library was produced with the immunoSEQ multiplex PCR assay. For the multiplex PCR, a mixture combining 60 forward primers for TCR Vbeta segments and 13 reverse primers for TCR Jbeta segments was used. A multiplex PCR assay on genomic DNA amplified the CDR3 region of rearranged TCR beta genes. The amplified TCR beta libraries were sequenced on the Illumina HiSeq System as 87-base-pair reads. The study's own analysis went as follows. A later analysis counted tens of millions of unique TCR beta chains across the 666 repertoires, and 10 million to 11 million of these chains were shared by at least two donors. Raw reads were error-corrected and collapsed into unique sequences with a nearest-neighbor algorithm that merged closely related sequences to remove PCR and sequencing errors. CDR3 sequences were aligned to IMGT reference sequences to assign V, D and J gene segments. For a sequence to be retained, a match of at least six nucleotides was required to both a V gene segment and a J gene segment. A rearrangement counted as productive if the CDR3 had no stop codons and remained in frame with V and J, and every other rearrangement counted as non-productive. CDR3 was defined according to IMGT convention as the region running from the second conserved V-encoded cysteine to the conserved J-encoded phenylalanine. Sequences without an unambiguous match to a single V gene segment were excluded from the earlier analysis of about 600 of the donors. An earlier analysis of over 450 of the donors classified V segments as functional when productive rearrangements were above 56.7% and as segregating when the standard deviation between donors was above 5%. A statistical classification framework was built for diagnosing cytomegalovirus status from the catalog of TCR beta chain sequences. In a later analysis, V and J genes were assigned by comparing TCR nucleotide sequences against IMGT/GENE-DB human TR gene sequences. Using the TCRdist pipeline, a later analysis assigned CDR3 sequences along with most-parsimonious VDJ recombination scenarios. In a later analysis, each TCR beta chain was defined by its CDR3 amino acid sequence together with its V-gene family, and reads lacking a unique V-gene family were excluded. As a way to deal with suspected cross-contamination and a sequencing artifact, a later analysis dropped over 550 nucleotide sequences that were highly shared and had low generation probability. For each public chain, a later analysis derived a clonal expansion index from normalized ranks of inferred template counts within each repertoire. Generation probabilities in a later analysis came from a VDJ recombination model fitted to out-of-frame rearrangements, and those results were checked against IGoR. A later analysis scored TCR-TCR, TCR-HLA and TCR-CMV co-occurrence with hypergeometric tests, applying a repertoire-size bias correction to TCR pairs. In a later analysis, false discovery rates were estimated by permuting HLA or CMV assignments 20 times. In a later analysis, co-occurring TCRs were grouped using DBSCAN, and TCRdist sequence similarity was added for clustering within HLA-allele-positive subsets. Repertoires with fewer than 30,000 or more than 120,000 public chains, plus five repertoires with anomalous nucleotide sharing, were excluded from co-occurrence clustering. As stored in TCRdb, this immuneACCESS dataset retains in-frame rearrangements with V and J assigned. A fraction of the clones does not appear; measured against another copy, unresolved V genes explain less than half of the discrepancy, and the remainder lacks a known reason. V and J calls and clone size are given by that table; D and trimming were obtained from the DNA. The table for this sample records 130,000 or so clones. The ten largest clones capture roughly 1.5% of the sample.

The data stem from a study of cytomegalovirus exposure and HLA in healthy donors (dated by TCRdb to the late 2010s). Background for the entire study: According to an earlier analysis of around 600 of the donors, roughly 180 million T cells yielded 90 million to 130 million unique TCR beta sequences and 276 Gb of sequence data. Because of strong linkage in the cohort, four to six DR-DQ haplotypes were treated as single units for association and clustering. On average, over 200,000 unique TCR beta nucleotide sequences were sequenced per donor among 398 genotyped donors of the cohort, with roughly a sixth of those sequences being non-productive. The study was designed to test whether signatures of past pathogen exposure could be identified by cataloging public T cell receptors. Genome-wide SNP genotypes for about three fifths of the roughly 670 donors were used in a later genetic analysis, which treated that subset as a discovery cohort. Donor age, sex, ethnicity and CMV serostatus were compiled alongside the repertoire data. An early release covering some 640 HLA-typed donors comprised approximately 290 gigabases of sequencing data and around 80 million unique TCR sequences. HLA typing included class I and class II loci at four-digit resolution. An earlier analysis of roughly 600 of the donors used high-throughput TCR beta sequencing to judge whether each TCR beta V gene segment behaved as functional or pseudogenic. Of the 398 genotyped donors, 81% fell in the genetic ancestry cluster associated with self-reported Caucasian donors. Using immunosequencing, the study profiled T cell repertoires from some 670 subjects and related those repertoires to cytomegalovirus serostatus. Rather than drawing on any new phenotypic data, the later analysis identified candidate immune exposures from TCR beta sequences and the way those sequences occurred across donors. To predict cytomegalovirus infection status, the study combined high-throughput TCR immunosequencing, statistical association of individual TCRs with disease status, and machine learning. To study patterns of TCR occurrence, a later analysis re-analyzed previously published TCR beta repertoires from around 670 donors and added high-resolution HLA genotyping. Every repertoire in the discovery cohort had been generated on one and the same sequencing platform. The number of typed donors differed by locus: 629-630 for A, B, C, DRB1 and DQB1; 522 for DQA1; approximately 600 for DPA1; and roughly 470 for DPB1. Besides the first cohort of roughly 640 subjects, a separate validation cohort made up of roughly 120 different subjects was used. The investigation overall reported the following: The study gave a list of 150 to 200 TCR beta chains associated with cytomegalovirus. According to a later analysis, parvovirus B19, influenza, CMV and Epstein-Barr virus appeared linked to several top co-occurrence clusters. According to a later analysis, most CMV-associated TCR beta chains appeared to be HLA-restricted, and the HLA associations seemed to be driven largely by CMV exposure. Because some donors lacked HLA typing at each locus, the association tests relied only on the typed subset. Specific HLA alleles were associated with roughly 17,000 TCR beta sequences at a false discovery rate of 0.05 in a later analysis. Some IMGT-functional V segments, including TRBV6-2 and TRBV6-3, could not be told apart with the 87-base-pair reads, so those segments were excluded. The classifier was reported to diagnose cytomegalovirus status with high specificity and sensitivity in both the original cohort and the validation cohort. While some public TCRs were present in many individuals, most TCR sequences turned up only very rarely across donors. A cluster of highly shared sequence variants was judged likely to be a technical artifact of the sequencing pipeline. When HLA alleles, especially DR and DQ, strongly co-occurred, TCR associations were difficult to assign to individual alleles. In this cohort, only TCR beta chains were sequenced, and detectable features were limited by the absence of alpha or paired-chain data. The earlier analysis of some 540 of the donors excluded some 16 rarely observed V segments, including chromosome 9 orphons, because counts were too low. Immune exposure information for the cohort was limited to CMV serostatus. The authors suggested that the approach could potentially be generalized to other disease states and immunological phenotypes. A further reported finding was that TCR beta sequences accurately predicted the HLA-A and HLA-B alleles for most subjects in the first cohort. Linkage disequilibrium might explain the correlated functional status among segregating V segments, but an unknown experimental factor could not be ruled out. In a later genetic analysis, a missense DCLRE1C variant was associated with V-gene and J-gene trimming of TCR beta chains, and the association was replicated in an independent cohort. In vitro tests confirmed that three of the cytomegalovirus-associated TCR beta chains recognize cytomegalovirus antigens. Broadly in line with IMGT annotations, most TCR beta V segments showed up in productive rearrangements about 87% or about 30% of the time in an earlier analysis of around 600 of the donors. In a later analysis, HLA-associated TCR beta chains showed more clonal expansion and lower generation probabilities than non-associated chains that were equally common. In a later analysis, the rate of TCR association differed among HLA loci, with DRB1 alleles having the most associated TCRs and HLA-C alleles having the fewest. Roughly uniform sequencing depth across donors was assumed in presence/absence analyses, although this assumption may not hold. In a later genetic analysis, fewer N-insertions in productive TCRs were reported among donors in an Asian-associated ancestry cluster than the 666-donor mean.

The cohort consisted of approximately 670 healthy bone marrow donors. At the time of sampling, all cohort members were nominally healthy, though unrecorded immune exposures were likely present. The donor was CMV seronegative and belonged to the group of around 350 seronegative cohort members. A peripheral blood sample was provided by each donor, and peripheral blood mononuclear cells were used for TCR beta sequencing. The Qiagen DNeasy Blood Extraction Kit was used to extract genomic DNA from the blood cell samples. The germline V and J ends show losses of 5 bases and 2 bases respectively, and no gene match explains 9 bases of the junction. The CDR3 numbers 15 residues from cysteine through phenylalanine. Solely the CDR3 DNA is kept, with 45 bases framed from the first base. The germline V gene (reference sequence) supplies CDR1 SGHNT and CDR2 YYREEE.

The source of this sequence is a woman aged 40-49 years in good health and CMV-seronegative. Sequencing used PBMCs. This sequence uses TRBV5-4 and TRBJ2-7; the junction holds 8 bases that match TRBD1. In nucleotides, the sequence is TGTGCCAGCAGTCGGAACAGGGGGTCCACCTACGAGCAGTACTTC. This encodes CASSRNRGSTYEQYF.